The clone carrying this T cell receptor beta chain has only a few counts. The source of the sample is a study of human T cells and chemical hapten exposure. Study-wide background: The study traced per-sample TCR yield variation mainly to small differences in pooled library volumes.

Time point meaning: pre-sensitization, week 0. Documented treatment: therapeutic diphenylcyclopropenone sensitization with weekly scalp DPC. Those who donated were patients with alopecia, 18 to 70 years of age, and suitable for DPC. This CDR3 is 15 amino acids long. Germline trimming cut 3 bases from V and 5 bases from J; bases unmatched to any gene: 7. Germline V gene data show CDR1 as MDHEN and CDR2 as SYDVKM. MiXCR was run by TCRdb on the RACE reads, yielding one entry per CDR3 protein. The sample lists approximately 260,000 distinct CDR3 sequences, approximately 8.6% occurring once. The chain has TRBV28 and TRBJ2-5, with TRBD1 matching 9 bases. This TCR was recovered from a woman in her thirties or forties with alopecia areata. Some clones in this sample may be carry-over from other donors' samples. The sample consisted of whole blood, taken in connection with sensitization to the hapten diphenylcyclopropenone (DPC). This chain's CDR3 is CASSFGTGHGETQYF. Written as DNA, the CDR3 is TGTGCCAGCAGTTTCGGGACAGGGCATGGGGAGACCCAGTACTTC. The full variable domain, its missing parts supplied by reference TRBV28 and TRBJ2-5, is DVKVTQSSRYLVKRTGEKVFLECVQDMDHENMFWYRQDPGLGLRLIYFSYDVKMKEKGDIPEGYSVSREKKERFSLILESASTNQTSMYLCASSFGTGHGETQYFGPGTRLLVL.